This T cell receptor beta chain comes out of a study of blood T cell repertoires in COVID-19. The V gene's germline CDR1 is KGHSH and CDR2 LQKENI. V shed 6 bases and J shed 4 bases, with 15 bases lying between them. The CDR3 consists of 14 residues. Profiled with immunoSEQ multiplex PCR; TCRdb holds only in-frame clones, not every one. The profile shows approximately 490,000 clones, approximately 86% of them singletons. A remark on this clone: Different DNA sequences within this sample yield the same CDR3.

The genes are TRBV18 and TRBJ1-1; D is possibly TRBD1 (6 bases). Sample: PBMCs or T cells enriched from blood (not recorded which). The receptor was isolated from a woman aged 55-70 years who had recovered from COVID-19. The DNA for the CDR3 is TGTGCCAGCTCCCGGGGAGGGGGGAGCACTGAAGCTTTCTTT. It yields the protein CASSRGGGSTEAFF.